This T cell receptor beta chain emerged from a study of cytomegalovirus exposure and HLA in healthy donors. PCR employed 60 Vbeta and 13 Jbeta primers. Data came from immunoSEQ multiplex PCR; TCRdb stores just in-frame clones and leaves some out. Here the sample spans some 160,000 clones, around four fifths being singletons. Worth noting for this clone: Its target is unknown.

Unrecorded immune exposure was likely among donors, who were nominally healthy when sampled. V dropped 7 bases and J dropped 0 bases, with 9 bases sitting between them. Germline CDR1 is LNHDA and CDR2 is SQIVND (reference sequence). CDR3 length: 13 amino acids. Findings and limits, study-wide: Cytomegalovirus status, reportedly, was diagnosed with high specificity and sensitivity by the classifier. Productive status was seen about 87% or about 30% of the time for most TCR beta V segments in an earlier analysis. What a later analysis reportedly showed was that an Asian-associated ancestry cluster had fewer N-insertions than the roughly 670-donor mean.

The chain carries TRBV19 and TRBJ1-1; D is unresolved. Specimen: PBMCs. This clonotype was sampled from a man aged 18 to 29 in good health and CMV-seronegative. DNA of the CDR3: TGTGCCAGTATCAACACAGTGAACACTGAAGCTTTCTTT. It is translated as CASINTVNTEAFF.